This T cell receptor beta chain was sequenced during a study of T cell repertoires in ileal Crohn's disease. The CDR3 has 15 residues. V lost 4 bases to trimming and J lost 9 bases; unmatched junction nucleotides: 13. In germline, CDR1 is SGDLS, CDR2 YYNGEE. Clones were read by immunoSEQ multiplex PCR, and TCRdb kept only the in-frame ones, dropping some. The repertoire consists of some 17,000 clones, with under 80% occurring once and the leading ten covering roughly 5%. The sequence derives from an adult with Crohn's disease. The sequencing input was ileal tissue. The chain recombines TRBV9 with TRBJ2-1; 7 bases match TRBD2. CDR3 DNA: TGTGCCAGCAGCCCAGCGGGACTACGAGGAGGTGAGCAGTTCTTC. Protein: CASSPAGLRGGEQFF.